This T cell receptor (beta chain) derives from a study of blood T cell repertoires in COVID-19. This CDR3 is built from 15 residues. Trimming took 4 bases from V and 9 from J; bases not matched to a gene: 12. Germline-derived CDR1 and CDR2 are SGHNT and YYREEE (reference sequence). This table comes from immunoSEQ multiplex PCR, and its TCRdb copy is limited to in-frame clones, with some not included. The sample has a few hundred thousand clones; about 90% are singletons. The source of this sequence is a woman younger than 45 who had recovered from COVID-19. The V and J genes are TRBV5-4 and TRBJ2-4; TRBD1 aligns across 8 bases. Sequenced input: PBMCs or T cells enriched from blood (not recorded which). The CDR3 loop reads CASSLEDRELGIQYF. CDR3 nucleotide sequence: TGTGCCAGCAGCCTCGAGGACAGGGAACTTGGCATTCAGTACTTC.